The next 8 T cell receptor beta chains were all read from a single sample in a study of cytomegalovirus exposure and HLA in healthy donors. The PCR used 60 Vbeta and 13 Jbeta primers. Assay used: immunoSEQ multiplex PCR; TCRdb lists only in-frame clones, some missing. The sample includes roughly 97,000 clones, about 75% seen only once; the top ten take 5% to 6.5%. Sequencing used PBMCs. Receptors originate from a man between 60 and 75 years old in good health and CMV-seropositive.

A note on this clone: The sample carries other DNA sequences with the same CDR3. The V gene is TRBV5-1, the J gene TRBJ2-1; 11 bases match TRBD1. The CDR3 length is 15 residues. Germline trimming cut 4 bases from V and 3 bases from J; bases unmatched to any gene: 3. Germline CDR1 SGHRS, CDR2 YFSETQ. CDR3 amino acids: CASSPGTGGYNEQFF. DNA for the CDR3: TGCGCCAGCAGCCCGGGGACAGGGGGCTACAATGAGCAGTTCTTC.

This clone was observed once. This chain uses TRBV10-3 with TRBJ1-2, with D maybe TRBD1 (6 bases). V was shortened by 7 bases and J by 8 bases, with 17 bases between the two germline ends. CDR3 length: 13 amino acids. CDR1 and CDR2 (germline): ENHRY, SYGVKD. DNA for the CDR3: TGTGCCATCACGAAGGGGGGGAAGGGAGGCTACACCTTC. It codes for CAITKGGKGGYTF.

The V call is TRBV2, the J call TRBJ2-7, with unresolved D. The ends were cut back, 5 bases at V and 2 bases at J, with 13 bases in the middle. Germline V gives CDR1 SNHLY, CDR2 FYNNEI. The CDR3 length is 14 residues. CDR3 nucleotides: TGTGCCAGCAGTCTCACACAGTTCACCTACGAGCAGTACTTC. Translated, it gives CASSLTQFTYEQYF. Combining the CDR3 with reference TRBV2 and TRBJ2-7 gives the whole variable domain EPEVTQTPSHQVTQMGQEVILRCVPISNHLYFYWYRQILGQKVEFLVSFYNNEISEKSEIFDDQFSVERPDGSNFTLKIRSTKLEDSAMYFCASSLTQFTYEQYFGPGTRLTVT.

The gene calls are TRBV7-7 and TRBJ2-7; TRBD2 is a possible D gene (7 bases). Germline V CDR1 and CDR2: SSHAT, FNYEAQ (reference sequence). V lost 4 bases and J 2 bases, leaving 15 bases between the germline ends. The CDR3 contains 15 residues. The CDR3 DNA sequence: TGTGCCAGCAGCTACCGCTGGGGGGGCCCCTACGAGCAGTACTTC. Translated: CASSYRWGGPYEQYF.

The CDR3 DNA sequence: TGTGCCAGCAGCCTTGAGGGCGGACAGTCGAGGGGGGAGCAGTACTTC. Translated: CASSLEGGQSRGEQYF. This chain joins TRBV6-6 and TRBJ2-7, with D maybe TRBD1 (6 bases). The V and J ends lost 6 bases and 7 bases respectively, with 25 bases between them. There are 16 residues in the CDR3. The germline V gene has CDR1 MNHNY and CDR2 SVGAGI (reference sequence).

This chain joins TRBV6-1 and TRBJ1-6, with unresolved D. Deletions cut 3 bases from V and 3 bases from J, with 9 bases between. The CDR3 runs to 15 residues. CDR1 is MNHNS, CDR2 SASEGT, per germline. DNA for the CDR3: TGTGCCAGCAGTGAGCGCGTAGTCTATAATTCACCCCTCCACTTT. Encoded protein: CASSERVVYNSPLHF.

The chain couples TRBV9 to TRBJ2-2; D not certain. The CDR3 runs 13 residues. Germline V gene sequence: CDR1 SGDLS, CDR2 YYNGEE. The V end was cut by 3 bases, the J end by 6 bases, with 9 bases between. The CDR3 loop reads CASSAYPPGELFF. The CDR3 nucleotides are TGTGCCAGCAGCGCCTACCCCCCCGGGGAGCTGTTTTTT.

This clone appeared a single time. The chain combines TRBV6-5 with TRBJ2-7; a weak D match, TRBD2 (6 bases). Looked up from germline, CDR1 is MNHEY and CDR2 is SVGAGI. There are 12 residues in the CDR3. With 2 bases removed from V and 12 bases from J, the gap between germline ends came to 14 bases. The CDR3 region is CASSYGGTEVYF. In nucleotides, the CDR3 is TGTGCCAGCAGTTACGGCGGGACGGAGGTGTACTTC.